Given below is one TCR beta chain in context. Its antigen is not known. Bulk CD8+ and CD4+ cells came from magnetic negative isolation; CD8+ TEMRA by FACS. The CDR3 runs to 13 residues. Trimming cost V 11 bases and J 4 bases; bases outside gene matches: 6. Germline CDR1 reads SGHAT; CDR2 reads FQNNGV. These data belong to a study of CD8 T cells in Susac syndrome. Study-level information: Blood was drawn from Susac syndrome patients while they were therapy-naive, on corticosteroids, or on intravenous immunoglobulin alone. Points from the study as a whole: Clonal expansion involving Susac CD8+ cells peaked in TEMRA cells and active patients.

With random hexamers, 0.5 to 1 ug RNA was reverse transcribed. TCR beta CDR3 was amplified by immunoSEQ multiplex PCR. This amplification extended across 54 Vbeta and 13 Jbeta segments. TCRdb used MiXCR to reprocess the immunoSEQ multiplex PCR reads, holding one entry per CDR3 protein. This table has 56,000 or so distinct CDR3 sequences, about 95% appearing once. The sequence was obtained from a human donor with Susac syndrome. The sample comprised CD8+ T cells from PBMCs. V gene TRBV11-2 combines with J gene TRBJ2-1; 9 bases match TRBD1. This CDR3 is CAGRTGEYNEQFF. The CDR3 coding sequence is TGTGCCGGAAGGACAGGGGAATACAATGAGCAGTTCTTC.